Sequencing of this T cell receptor (beta chain) was carried out in a study of blood T cell repertoires in COVID-19 (dated by TCRdb to the early 2020s). The study in broad terms: Collaborator samples came from the United States, Italy and Spain and covered acute and convalescent phases of COVID-19. The prospective study material was composed of cDNA or gDNA derived from T cells, B-cell-depleted T cells, or PBMCs. Subjects who had been exposed to COVID-19, were actively infected with it, or had recovered from it provided the deeply sampled blood TCRbeta repertoires that made up the dataset. The repertoires were released in a freely available public database meant as a resource for research on the immune response to SARS-CoV-2. Samples were obtained from the ongoing ImmuneRACE study (first 160 participants) and from over 1,000 subjects provided by 6 global collaborators. Sample metadata almost always included a de-identified subject ID, COVID-19 status, age in years and sex. Where HLA class I and class II types were available, the types were taken from metadata supplied by the sample provider, not from assay-based typing.

TCRbeta CDR3 regions were amplified from genomic DNA by means of the immunoSEQ Assay, a bias-controlled multiplex PCR. As for the authors' bioinformatics: The number of nucleated cells in each sample was estimated by amplification of reference gene primers within the assay. To quantify the absolute abundance of each unique TCRbeta CDR3 rearrangement, sequence reads were collapsed and filtered. For each sample, productive Simpson clonality was calculated as the square root of Simpson's diversity index across productive rearrangements. TCRdb took this table from immuneACCESS and kept in-frame rearrangements with V and J called. Such tables lack part of the clones; where checked against another copy, unresolved V genes explain under half of the gap, and the rest is unexplained. That table supplies the V and J calls and clone size; D and trimming were determined from the DNA. This sample has around 700,000 clones in its table, and around 89% of those were observed once. The top ten hold over 0.2% of the sample.

The paper's findings and limits, for the study overall: How much clinical and demographic metadata was included differed by source and by participant, and the metadata was provided uncurated.

The collaborating institutions used their own protocols to collect whole blood in K2EDTA tubes. For TCRbeta analysis, collaborators shipped samples in one of three forms: frozen whole blood, isolated PBMCs, or DNA extracted from either of those sample types. Details on this clone: This receptor's antigen is unknown. Base qualities are missing; no much larger clone stands one base away.

This receptor was taken from a woman in her late teens or twenties with acute or convalescent COVID-19. Sequenced sample: peripheral blood.

CDR3 reads: CATQGAGNEQFF. The DNA is TGTGCCACCCAAGGCGCGGGGAATGAGCAGTTCTTC. This chain joins TRBV10-3 to TRBJ2-1, and possibly TRBD2, on 6 matching bases. V was cut back by 10 bases and J by 7 bases, leaving a gap of 14 bases between them. From cysteine to phenylalanine, the CDR3 is 12 amino acids long. Only CDR3 DNA is held: 36 bases, read in frame from base 1. The germline V gene specifies ENHRY as CDR1 and SYGVKD as CDR2.